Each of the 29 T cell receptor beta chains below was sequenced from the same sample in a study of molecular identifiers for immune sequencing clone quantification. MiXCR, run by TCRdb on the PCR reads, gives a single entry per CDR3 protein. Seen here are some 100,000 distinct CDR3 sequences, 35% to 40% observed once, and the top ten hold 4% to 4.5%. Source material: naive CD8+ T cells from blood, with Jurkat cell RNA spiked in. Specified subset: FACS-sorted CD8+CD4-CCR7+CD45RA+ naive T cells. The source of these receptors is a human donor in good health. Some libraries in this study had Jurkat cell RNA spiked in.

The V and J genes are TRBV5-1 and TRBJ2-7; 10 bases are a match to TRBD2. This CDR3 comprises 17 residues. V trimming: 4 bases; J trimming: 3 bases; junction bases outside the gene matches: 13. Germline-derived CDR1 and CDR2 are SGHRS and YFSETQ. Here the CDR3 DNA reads TGCGCCAGCAGCCAAGGACCCTCTAGCGGGAGAGGCTACGAGCAGTACTTC. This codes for CASSQGPSSGRGYEQYF.

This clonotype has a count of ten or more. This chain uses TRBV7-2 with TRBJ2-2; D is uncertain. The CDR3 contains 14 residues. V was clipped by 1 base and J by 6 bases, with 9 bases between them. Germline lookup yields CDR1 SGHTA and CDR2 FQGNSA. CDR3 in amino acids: CASSLDVGAGELFF. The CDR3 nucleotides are TGTGCCAGCAGCTTAGATGTGGGTGCCGGGGAGCTGTTTTTT.

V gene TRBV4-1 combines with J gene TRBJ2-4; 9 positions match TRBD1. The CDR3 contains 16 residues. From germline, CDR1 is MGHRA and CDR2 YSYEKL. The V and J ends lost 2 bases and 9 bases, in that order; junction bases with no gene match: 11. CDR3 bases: TGCGCCAGCAGCCAATCTTCCGGGACAGGGATGAGCATTCAGTACTTC. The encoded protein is CASSQSSGTGMSIQYF.

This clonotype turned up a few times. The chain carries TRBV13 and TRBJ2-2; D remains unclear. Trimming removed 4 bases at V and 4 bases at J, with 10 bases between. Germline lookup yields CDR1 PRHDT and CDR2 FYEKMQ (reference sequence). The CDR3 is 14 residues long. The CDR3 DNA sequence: TGTGCCAGCAGCTCAGGACGTTTCACCGGGGAGCTGTTTTTT. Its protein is CASSSGRFTGELFF.

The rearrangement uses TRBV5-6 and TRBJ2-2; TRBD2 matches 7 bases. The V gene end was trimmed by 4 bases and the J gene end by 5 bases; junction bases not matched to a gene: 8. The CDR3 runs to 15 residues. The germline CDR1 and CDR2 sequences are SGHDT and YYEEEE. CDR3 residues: CASSPSGLPTGELFF. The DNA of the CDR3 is TGTGCCAGCAGCCCTTCGGGACTACCAACCGGGGAGCTGTTTTTT.

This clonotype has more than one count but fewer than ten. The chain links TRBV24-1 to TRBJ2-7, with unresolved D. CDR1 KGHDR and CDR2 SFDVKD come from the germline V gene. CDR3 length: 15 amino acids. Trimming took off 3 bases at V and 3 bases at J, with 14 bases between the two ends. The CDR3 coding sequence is TGTGCCACCAGTGATGGTGGGGAAGCAGTCTACGAGCAGTACTTC. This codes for CATSDGGEAVYEQYF.

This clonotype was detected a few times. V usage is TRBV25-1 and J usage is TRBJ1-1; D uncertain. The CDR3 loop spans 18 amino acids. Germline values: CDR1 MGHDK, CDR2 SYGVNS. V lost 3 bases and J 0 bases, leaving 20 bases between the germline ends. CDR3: CASSESAGPRLMNTEAFF. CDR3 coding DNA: TGTGCCAGCAGTGAGTCCGCCGGGCCCCGATTAATGAACACTGAAGCTTTCTTT.

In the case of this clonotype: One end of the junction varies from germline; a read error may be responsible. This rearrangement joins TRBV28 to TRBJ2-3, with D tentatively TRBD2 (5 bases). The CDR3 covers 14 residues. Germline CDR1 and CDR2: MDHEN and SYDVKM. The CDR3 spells CASSFGGPPDTLYF. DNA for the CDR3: TGTGCCAGCAGTTTTGGCGGGCCCCCAGATACGCTGTATTTT.

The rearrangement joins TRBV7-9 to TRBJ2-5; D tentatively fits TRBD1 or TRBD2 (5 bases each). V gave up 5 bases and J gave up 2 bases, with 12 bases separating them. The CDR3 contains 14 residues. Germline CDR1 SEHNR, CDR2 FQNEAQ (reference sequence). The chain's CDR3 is CASSTGTAQETQYF. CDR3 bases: TGTGCCAGCAGCACCGGGACCGCTCAAGAGACCCAGTACTTC.

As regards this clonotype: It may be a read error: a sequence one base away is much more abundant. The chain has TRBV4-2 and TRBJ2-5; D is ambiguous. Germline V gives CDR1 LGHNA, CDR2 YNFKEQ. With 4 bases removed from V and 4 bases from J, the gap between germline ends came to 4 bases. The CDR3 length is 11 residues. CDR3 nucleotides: TGTGCCAGCAGCCGAGCAGAGACCCAGTACTTC. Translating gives CASSRAETQYF.

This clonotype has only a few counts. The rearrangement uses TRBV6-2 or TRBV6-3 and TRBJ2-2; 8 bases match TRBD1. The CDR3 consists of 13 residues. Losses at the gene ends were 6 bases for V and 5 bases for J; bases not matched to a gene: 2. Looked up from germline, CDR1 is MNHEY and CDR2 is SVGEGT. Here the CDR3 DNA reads TGTGCCAGCAGGGACAGGGTTACCGGGGAGCTGTTTTTT. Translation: CASRDRVTGELFF.

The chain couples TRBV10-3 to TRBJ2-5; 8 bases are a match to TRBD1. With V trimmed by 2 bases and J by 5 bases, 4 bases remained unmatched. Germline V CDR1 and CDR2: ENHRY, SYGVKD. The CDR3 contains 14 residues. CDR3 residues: CAISEPPGGETQYF. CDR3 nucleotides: TGTGCCATCAGTGAGCCCCCAGGGGGCGAGACCCAGTACTTC.

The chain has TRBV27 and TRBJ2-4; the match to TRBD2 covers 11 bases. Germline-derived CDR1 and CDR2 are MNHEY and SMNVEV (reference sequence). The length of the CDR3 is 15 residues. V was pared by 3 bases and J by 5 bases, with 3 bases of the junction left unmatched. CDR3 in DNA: TGTGCCAGCAGTTTCCTAGCGGGAGGTCAAAACATTCAGTACTTC. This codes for CASSFLAGGQNIQYF.

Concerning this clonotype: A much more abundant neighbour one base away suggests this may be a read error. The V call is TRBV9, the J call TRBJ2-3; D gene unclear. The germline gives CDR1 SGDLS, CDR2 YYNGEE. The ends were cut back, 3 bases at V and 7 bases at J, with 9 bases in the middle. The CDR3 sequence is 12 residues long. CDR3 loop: CASSGILNTQYF. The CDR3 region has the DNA TGTGCCAGCAGCGGCATTCTAAATACGCAGTATTTT.

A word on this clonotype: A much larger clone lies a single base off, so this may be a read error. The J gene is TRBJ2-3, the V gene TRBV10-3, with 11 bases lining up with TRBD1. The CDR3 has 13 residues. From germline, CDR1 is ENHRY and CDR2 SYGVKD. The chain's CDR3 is CATGQGATATQYF. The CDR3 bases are TGTGCCACAGGACAGGGGGCCACAGCTACGCAGTATTTT.

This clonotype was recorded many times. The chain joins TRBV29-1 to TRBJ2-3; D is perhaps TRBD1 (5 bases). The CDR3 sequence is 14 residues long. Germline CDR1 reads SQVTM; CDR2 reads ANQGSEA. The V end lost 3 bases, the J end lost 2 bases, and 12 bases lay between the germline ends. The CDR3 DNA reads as TGCAGCGTTGAGGGGCGCCCACTCACAGATACGCAGTATTTT. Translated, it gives CSVEGRPLTDTQYF.

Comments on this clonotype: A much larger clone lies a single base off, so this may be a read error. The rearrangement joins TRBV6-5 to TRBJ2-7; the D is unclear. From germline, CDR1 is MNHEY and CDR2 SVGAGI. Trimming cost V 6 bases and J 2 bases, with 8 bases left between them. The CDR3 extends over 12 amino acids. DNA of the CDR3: TGTGCCAGCAGATCAGGTCCCTACGAGCAGTACTTC. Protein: CASRSGPYEQYF.

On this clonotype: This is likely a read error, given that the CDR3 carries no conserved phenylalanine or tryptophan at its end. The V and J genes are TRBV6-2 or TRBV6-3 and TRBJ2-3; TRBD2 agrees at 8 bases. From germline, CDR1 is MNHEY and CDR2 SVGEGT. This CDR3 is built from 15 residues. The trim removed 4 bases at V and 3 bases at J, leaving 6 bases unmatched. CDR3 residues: CASSSLAAETDTQYY. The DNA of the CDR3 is TGTGCCAGCAGTTCACTAGCGGCGGAAACAGATACGCAGTATTAT.

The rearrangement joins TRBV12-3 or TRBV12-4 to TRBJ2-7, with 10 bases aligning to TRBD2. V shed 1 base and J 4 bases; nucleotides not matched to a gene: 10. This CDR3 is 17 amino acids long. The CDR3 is CASSLVLAGSYEYEQYF. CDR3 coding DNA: TGTGCCAGCAGTTTAGTACTAGCGGGAAGTTACGAGTACGAGCAGTACTTC.

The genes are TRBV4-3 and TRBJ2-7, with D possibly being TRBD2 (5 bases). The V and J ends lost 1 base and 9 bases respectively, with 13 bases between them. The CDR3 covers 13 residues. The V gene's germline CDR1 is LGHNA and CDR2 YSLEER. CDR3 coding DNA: TGCGCCAGCAGCCAAGGGACTCTTGGAGGGCAGTACTTC. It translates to CASSQGTLGGQYF.

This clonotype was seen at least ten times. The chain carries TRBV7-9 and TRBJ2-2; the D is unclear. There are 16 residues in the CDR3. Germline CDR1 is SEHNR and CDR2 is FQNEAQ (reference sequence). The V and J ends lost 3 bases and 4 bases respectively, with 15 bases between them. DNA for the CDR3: TGTGCCAGCAGCTTGAGTCCCGGAGATGGCACCGGGGAGCTGTTTTTT. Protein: CASSLSPGDGTGELFF.

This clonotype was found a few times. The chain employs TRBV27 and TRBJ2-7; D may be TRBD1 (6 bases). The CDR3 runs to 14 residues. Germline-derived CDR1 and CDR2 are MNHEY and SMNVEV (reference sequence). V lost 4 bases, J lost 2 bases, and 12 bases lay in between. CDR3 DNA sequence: TGTGCCAGCAGTTGGGGGCGAGGGGCCTACGAGCAGTACTTC. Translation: CASSWGRGAYEQYF.

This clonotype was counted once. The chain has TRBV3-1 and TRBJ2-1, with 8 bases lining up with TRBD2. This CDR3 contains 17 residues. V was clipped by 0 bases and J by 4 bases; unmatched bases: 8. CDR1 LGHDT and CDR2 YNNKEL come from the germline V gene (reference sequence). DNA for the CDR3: TGTGCCAGCAGCCAAGATAGTAGTTTAGCGGGATACAATGAGCAGTTCTTC. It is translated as CASSQDSSLAGYNEQFF.

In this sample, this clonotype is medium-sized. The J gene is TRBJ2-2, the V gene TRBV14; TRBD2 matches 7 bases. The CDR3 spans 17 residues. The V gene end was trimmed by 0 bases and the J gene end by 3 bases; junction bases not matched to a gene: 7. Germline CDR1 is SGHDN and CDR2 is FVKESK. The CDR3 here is CASSQETSGGHTGELFF. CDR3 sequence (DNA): TGTGCCAGCAGCCAAGAAACATCGGGAGGACACACCGGGGAGCTGTTTTTT. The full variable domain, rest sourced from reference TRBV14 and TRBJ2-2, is EAGVTQFPSHSVIEKGQTVTLRCDPISGHDNLYWYRRVMGKEIKFLLHFVKESKQDESGMPNNRFLAERTGGTYSTLKVQPAELEDSGVYFCASSQETSGGHTGELFFGEGSRLTVL.

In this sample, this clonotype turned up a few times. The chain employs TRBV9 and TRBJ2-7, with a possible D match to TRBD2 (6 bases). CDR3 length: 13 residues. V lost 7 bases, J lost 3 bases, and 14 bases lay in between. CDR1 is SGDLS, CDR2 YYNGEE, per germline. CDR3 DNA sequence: TGTGCCAGCTCCGTGACTAGTAGCTACGAGCAGTACTTC. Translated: CASSVTSSYEQYF.

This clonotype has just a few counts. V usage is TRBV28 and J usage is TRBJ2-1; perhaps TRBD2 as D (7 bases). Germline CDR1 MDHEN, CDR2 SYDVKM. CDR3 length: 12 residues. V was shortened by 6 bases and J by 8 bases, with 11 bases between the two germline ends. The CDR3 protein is CASRQGGDEQFF. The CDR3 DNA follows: TGTGCCAGCAGACAAGGGGGGGATGAGCAGTTCTTC.

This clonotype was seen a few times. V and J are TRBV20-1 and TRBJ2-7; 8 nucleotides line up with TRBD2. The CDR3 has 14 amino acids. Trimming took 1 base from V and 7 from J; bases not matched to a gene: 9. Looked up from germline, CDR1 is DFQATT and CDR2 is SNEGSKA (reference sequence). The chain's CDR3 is CSARVLAGGWEQYF. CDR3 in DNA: TGCAGTGCTAGAGTTCTAGCGGGTGGGTGGGAGCAGTACTTC.

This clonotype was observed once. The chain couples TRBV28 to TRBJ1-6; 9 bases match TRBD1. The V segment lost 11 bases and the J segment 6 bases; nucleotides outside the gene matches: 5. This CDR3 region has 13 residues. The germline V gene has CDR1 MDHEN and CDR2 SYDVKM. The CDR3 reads CAGGGQGNSPLHF. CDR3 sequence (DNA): TGTGCCGGGGGGGGACAGGGTAATTCACCCCTCCACTTT.

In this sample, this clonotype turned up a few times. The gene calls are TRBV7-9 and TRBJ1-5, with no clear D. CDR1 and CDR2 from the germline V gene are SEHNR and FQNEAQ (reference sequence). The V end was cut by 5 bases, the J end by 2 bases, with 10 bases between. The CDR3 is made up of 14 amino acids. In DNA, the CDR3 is TGTGCCAGCAGCCCCACGGAGGGCAATCAGCCCCAGCATTTT. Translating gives CASSPTEGNQPQHF. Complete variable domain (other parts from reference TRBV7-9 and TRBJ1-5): DTGVSQNPRHKITKRGQNVTFRCDPISEHNRLYWYRQTLGQGPEFLTYFQNEAQLEKSRLLSDRFSAERPKGSFSTLEIQRTEQGDSAMYLCASSPTEGNQPQHFGDGTRLSIL.